Listed below are T cell receptor beta chains from one sample, sequenced in a study of blood T cells in healthy people across ages. A single record per CDR3 protein comes from TCRdb applying MiXCR to the 5' RACE reads. Here the sample spans over 600,000 distinct CDR3 sequences, approximately 53% being singletons. Source material: blood. These receptors came from a man aged 40-49 years in good health. The CDR3 runs from the conserved cysteine through the conserved F or W. A D gene is named only where the DNA matches it firmly. Where a row states a size, it is once, few, many or the class of an expanded clone; other rows omit it.

CDR3 protein: CASTNPGLAPIGEQYF
CDR3 DNA: TGTGCCAGCACGAACCCCGGACTAGCGCCCATTGGTGAGCAGTACTTC
V gene: TRBV7-9
J gene: TRBJ2-7
clone size: NA
D gene: TRBD2

CDR3 protein: CASSWTSGPSLLEQYF
CDR3 DNA: TGTGCCAGCAGCTGGACTAGCGGGCCAAGTCTCCTCGAGCAGTACTTC
V gene: TRBV28
J gene: TRBJ2-7
clone size: NA
D gene: TRBD2

CDR3 protein: CASSLGNRADEQFF
CDR3 DNA: TGTGCCAGCAGCTTAGGGAACAGGGCCGATGAGCAGTTCTTC
V gene: TRBV7-9
J gene: TRBJ2-1
clone size: NA
D gene: NA

CDR3 protein: CASSVDDPGGLVYEQYF
CDR3 DNA: TGTGCCAGCAGCGTAGATGATCCAGGAGGGCTAGTGTACGAGCAGTACTTC
V gene: TRBV9
J gene: TRBJ2-7
clone size: NA
D gene: NA

CDR3 protein: CASSAPGTGIEQFF
CDR3 DNA: TGTGCTAGCAGCGCTCCGGGGACAGGGATTGAGCAGTTCTTC
V gene: TRBV7-7
J gene: TRBJ2-1
clone size: NA
D gene: TRBD1

CDR3 protein: CASSFTAMVNEKLFF
CDR3 DNA: TGTGCCAGCAGCTTTACGGCAATGGTTAATGAAAAACTGTTTTTT
V gene: TRBV5-6
J gene: TRBJ1-4
clone size: NA
D gene: NA

CDR3 protein: CASSVGMRGLAGIQFF
CDR3 DNA: TGTGCCAGCAGCGTGGGGATGAGAGGACTAGCGGGAATACAGTTCTTC
V gene: TRBV9
J gene: TRBJ2-1
clone size: few
D gene: TRBD2

CDR3 protein: CASSLAYPPKAGQASTDTQYF
CDR3 DNA: TGTGCCAGCAGCTTAGCTTATCCTCCCAAGGCAGGACAGGCTAGCACAGATACGCAGTATTTT
V gene: TRBV11-1
J gene: TRBJ2-3
clone size: few
D gene: TRBD1

CDR3 protein: CASSGLAGGASYNEQFF
CDR3 DNA: TGTGCCAGCTCAGGGCTAGCGGGAGGGGCTTCCTACAATGAGCAGTTCTTC
V gene: TRBV7-9
J gene: TRBJ2-1
clone size: few
D gene: TRBD2

CDR3 protein: CASSQLAASYNEQYF
CDR3 DNA: TGTGCCAGCAGCCAGCTAGCGGCCTCCTACAATGAGCAGTACTTC
V gene: TRBV7-2
J gene: TRBJ2-7
clone size: once
D gene: TRBD2

CDR3 protein: CASSQENRAGGVSEQYF
CDR3 DNA: TGCGCCAGCAGCCAAGAAAATCGGGCGGGAGGTGTCAGCGAGCAGTACTTC
V gene: TRBV4-3
J gene: TRBJ2-7
clone size: few
D gene: TRBD2

CDR3 protein: CSARDQRTDYGYTF
CDR3 DNA: TGCAGTGCTAGAGATCAACGCACAGACTATGGCTACACCTTC
V gene: TRBV20-1
J gene: TRBJ1-2
clone size: few
D gene: NA

CDR3 protein: CASNARGSRYEQYF
CDR3 DNA: TGTGCCAGCAACGCTCGGGGATCGAGATACGAGCAGTACTTC
V gene: TRBV2
J gene: TRBJ2-7
clone size: NA
D gene: NA

CDR3 protein: CASSLLLTGQGAEQYF
CDR3 DNA: TGTGCCAGCAGCTTGCTCCTAACGGGGCAGGGGGCCGAGCAGTACTTC
V gene: TRBV7-2
J gene: TRBJ2-7
clone size: NA
D gene: TRBD1

CDR3 protein: CSVQGPERAHEQFF
CDR3 DNA: TGCAGCGTGCAAGGCCCGGAGAGGGCTCATGAGCAGTTCTTC
V gene: TRBV29-1
J gene: TRBJ2-1
clone size: NA
D gene: NA

CDR3 protein: CASSLGTSGKFLETQYF
CDR3 DNA: TGTGCCAGCAGCTTGGGGACTAGCGGGAAGTTCCTAGAGACCCAGTACTTC
V gene: TRBV11-2
J gene: TRBJ2-5
clone size: once
D gene: TRBD2

CDR3 protein: CASSQEGQVYGYTF
CDR3 DNA: TGTGCCAGCAGCCAAGAAGGGCAGGTCTATGGCTACACCTTC
V gene: TRBV14
J gene: TRBJ1-2
clone size: NA
D gene: NA

CDR3 protein: CSAPDSFSQETQYF
CDR3 DNA: TGCAGTGCTCCAGACAGCTTTTCCCAAGAGACCCAGTACTTC
V gene: TRBV20-1
J gene: TRBJ2-5
clone size: few
D gene: NA

CDR3 protein: CAISEFTGTEQYF
CDR3 DNA: TGTGCCATCAGTGAATTTACGGGCACAGAGCAGTACTTC
V gene: TRBV10-3
J gene: TRBJ2-7
clone size: few
D gene: NA

CDR3 protein: CASSLSLRNYEQYF
CDR3 DNA: TGTGCCAGCAGTTTGAGTCTCAGAAATTACGAGCAGTACTTC
V gene: TRBV27
J gene: TRBJ2-7
clone size: NA
D gene: NA

CDR3 protein: CASSLDYNEQYF
CDR3 DNA: TGTGCCAGCAGCTTGGATTACAACGAGCAGTACTTC
V gene: TRBV5-4
J gene: TRBJ2-7
clone size: NA
D gene: NA

CDR3 protein: CATSDLRGLNEQFF
CDR3 DNA: TGTGCCACCAGTGATTTGCGGGGGCTAAACGAGCAGTTCTTC
V gene: TRBV24-1
J gene: TRBJ2-1
clone size: few
D gene: NA

CDR3 protein: CASSKPGLAEGTQYF
CDR3 DNA: TGTGCCAGCAGCAAACCGGGACTAGCGGAGGGGACCCAGTACTTC
V gene: TRBV2
J gene: TRBJ2-5
clone size: NA
D gene: TRBD2

CDR3 protein: CATSSPGSFTDTQYF
CDR3 DNA: TGTGCCACCAGCAGTCCGGGTTCTTTCACAGATACGCAGTATTTT
V gene: TRBV15
J gene: TRBJ2-3
clone size: NA
D gene: NA

CDR3 protein: CASGSSGARLIYEQYF
CDR3 DNA: TGTGCCAGCGGGTCTAGCGGAGCCCGCTTGATCTACGAGCAGTACTTC
V gene: TRBV28
J gene: TRBJ2-7
clone size: few
D gene: TRBD2